This TCR beta chain stems from a study of identical twins' blood T cells. This clonotype was counted between two and nine times. Its specificity is unknown. Sample barcodes were added at both library ends during cDNA synthesis. Via MiXCR, TCRdb re-called the 5' RACE reads, giving one row per CDR3 protein. Among a few hundred thousand distinct CDR3 sequences listed, about 28% were seen once. The CDR3 covers 13 residues. Germline lookup yields CDR1 DFQATT and CDR2 SNEGSKA (reference sequence). Trimming removed 1 base from V and 6 bases from J, with 10 bases in between. Whole-study results and caveats: Twin repertoire similarity may partly reflect shared environment. Twins shared more top CDR3 clonotypes than unrelated donors did.

Sequenced input: PBMCs. This receptor was identified in a woman between 18 and 50 years old in good health. The chain carries TRBV20-1 and TRBJ2-1; D not certain. The chain's CDR3 is CSARARWGNEQFF. The CDR3 nucleotides read TGCAGTGCTAGAGCGAGGTGGGGCAATGAGCAGTTCTTC.